These T cell receptor beta chains were read from a single sample in a study of OX40 agonist ivuxolimab in advanced cancers. Libraries were prepared by immunoSEQ multiplex PCR; TCRdb keeps only in-frame clonotypes and omits some of them. The repertoire consists of approximately 100,000 clones, with 90% occurring once and the leading ten covering under 0.4%. The source was CD4+ or CD8+ T cells sorted from blood, collected in a trial of the OX40 agonist ivuxolimab. The receptors come from an adult with an advanced solid tumor such as melanoma, head and neck, liver or kidney cancer. Each CDR3 is given with its conserved first and last residue. The listing skips clone size in some rows; elsewhere it reads once, few, many or a size class.

abundance,v_gene,CDR3aa
NA,TRBV7-2,CASTSGSSYNSPLHF
NA,TRBV7-2,CASSSFGGNTEAFF
once,TRBV2,CASKLAGGSYNEQFF
once,TRBV5-1,CASSLAASTDTQYF
NA,TRBV18,CASSKGDEAFF
NA,TRBV30,CAWSYRDAGGYTF
NA,TRBV18,CASSPLGLASTDTQYF
NA,TRBV10-3,CAISESRGQLSDYGYTF
few,TRBV27,CASSGGAHVNPAKNIQYF
NA,TRBV14,CASSPTTGEQFF
NA,TRBV6-5,CASTGTGSYGYTF
few,TRBV28,CASSSTGLRQPQHF
few,TRBV4-3,CASSRGRVPDTQYF
few,TRBV28,CASSQNGLRYEQYF
NA,TRBV18,CASSFKEGAYYEQYF
NA,TRBV4-1,CASSQETASLYEQYF
once,TRBV7-8,CASSGVDRLTEAFF
NA,TRBV10-3,CAISDGTALGGELFF
NA,TRBV2,CASSVAEQETQYF
NA,TRBV19,CASSMDGGSNQPQHF
NA,TRBV7-9,CASSPAPGATLREKLFF
NA,TRBV28,CASSLRTSEQYF
once,TRBV4-2,CASSQEKHPTQETQYF
NA,TRBV28,CASTSSYEQYF
NA,TRBV18,CASSEGRSNEKLFF
once,TRBV7-9,CASSRGQAYEQYF
NA,TRBV6-8,CASSFDRGTGQPQHF
NA,TRBV7-7,CASSRSSGSETQYF
NA,TRBV5-1,CASSQGSSSSYNEQFF
NA,TRBV7-2,CASSSPPGRRTDTQYF
NA,TRBV5-1,CASSFGGKDQPQHF
NA,TRBV10-3,CAAGGGVQETQYF
NA,TRBV7-9,CASSPRSTGELFF
NA,TRBV5-1,CASSLGQGAGQPQHF
NA,TRBV18,CASSPRVQALFF
NA,TRBV11-1,CASSLAASGIHNEQFF